These 10 T cell receptor beta chains came from one sample sequenced in a study of blood T cell repertoires in COVID-19. Here immunoSEQ multiplex PCR was the method, and the copy in TCRdb shows in-frame clones only, minus some. The repertoire includes 35,000 to 45,000 clones, about 88% of them detected once, and more than 2% sits in the top ten. The sample comprised peripheral blood. The source is a human donor in a cohort sampled during active COVID-19.

The chain combines TRBV24-1 with TRBJ2-1; 7 bases are shared with TRBD2. Trimming cost V 4 bases and J 12 bases; bases outside gene matches: 8. The CDR3 spans 13 residues. The germline gives CDR1 KGHDR, CDR2 SFDVKD. Here the CDR3 DNA reads TGTGCCACCAGTGAGCTAACTAGCGCAATGCAGTTCTTC. The encoded protein is CATSELTSAMQFF.

The rearrangement joins TRBV19 to TRBJ2-7; TRBD2 matches at 8 bases. Germline CDR1 LNHDA, CDR2 SQIVND (reference sequence). V gave up 5 bases and J gave up 0 bases; unmatched junction bases: 6. This CDR3 has 15 amino acids. The CDR3 region is CASSRSGAHSYEQYF. The CDR3 bases are TGTGCCAGTAGTCGTAGCGGGGCGCACTCCTACGAGCAGTACTTC.

As to this clone: The same CDR3 arises from other DNA sequences in this sample as well. The rearrangement links TRBV3-1 (or the pseudogene TRBV3-2) to TRBJ2-7; 10 bases map to TRBD1. CDR1 and CDR2 from the germline V gene are LGHDT and YNNKEL (reference sequence). V lost 4 bases to trimming and J lost 3 bases; unmatched junction nucleotides: 3. The CDR3 sequence is 14 residues long. The CDR3 reads CASSPGTGDYEQYF. The CDR3 nucleotides read TGTGCCAGCAGCCCCGGGACAGGGGACTACGAGCAGTACTTC.

The rearrangement uses TRBV18 and TRBJ1-2; the D gene is possibly TRBD1 (6 bases). Germline assignment: CDR1 KGHSH and CDR2 LQKENI. The CDR3 has 13 amino acids. V shed 3 bases and J shed 1 base, with 6 bases lying between them. The CDR3 loop is CASSPDSNYGYTF. The CDR3, as DNA: TGTGCCAGCTCACCGGACAGTAACTATGGCTACACCTTC. Looking up the rest from reference TRBV18 and TRBJ1-2 gives the full variable domain: NAGVMQNPRHLVRRRGQEARLRCSPMKGHSHVYWYRQLPEEGLKFMVYLQKENIIDESGMPKERFSAEFPKEGPSILRIQQVVRGDSAAYFCASSPDSNYGYTFGSGTRLTVV.

CDR3 amino acids: CASSESIKNSPLHF. The DNA of the CDR3 is TGTGCCAGCAGCGAGAGTATTAAGAATTCACCCCTCCACTTT. This chain connects TRBV6-5 to TRBJ1-6; unclear D gene. The CDR3 length is 14 residues. Germline V gene lookup returns CDR1 MNHEY and CDR2 SVGAGI. V was shortened by 6 bases and J by 7 bases, with 13 bases between the two germline ends.

J is TRBJ2-2 and V is TRBV19, with 11 positions matching TRBD1. Trimming removed 2 bases from V and 5 bases from J; junction bases left unmatched: 4. The CDR3 runs to 16 residues. Per the germline V gene, CDR1 is LNHDA and CDR2 is SQIVND (reference sequence). This chain's CDR3 is CASSITGTGGTGELFF. For the CDR3, the DNA is TGTGCCAGTAGTATAACCGGGACAGGGGGTACCGGGGAGCTGTTTTTT.

V and J are TRBV23-1 and TRBJ2-5, with TRBD2 matching 7 bases. TRBV23-1 is noted as an ORF with a role that remains uncertain. CDR3 size: 17 residues. Trimming removed 3 bases from V and 5 bases from J; junction bases left unmatched: 15. CDR3 sequence reads: CASSQGRKTSRRETQYF. The CDR3 region has the DNA TGCGCCAGCAGTCAGGGACGCAAGACTAGCCGACGGGAGACCCAGTACTTC.

The J gene is TRBJ1-2, the V gene TRBV2; 12 bases match TRBD1. This CDR3 comprises 19 residues. J was trimmed by 2 bases and V by 7 bases; bases with no gene match: 17. Germline assignment: CDR1 SNHLY and CDR2 FYNNEI. CDR3 protein: CASTQRGTGGAGSNYGYTF. The CDR3 DNA reads TGTGCCAGCACCCAGCGCGGGACAGGGGGCGCTGGGTCAAACTATGGCTACACCTTC.

The genes are TRBV6-5 and TRBJ1-2, with D perhaps TRBD1 (6 bases). Germline CDR1 MNHEY, CDR2 SVGAGI. The CDR3 is 16 residues long. V shed 4 bases and J shed 5 bases, with 20 bases lying between them. The CDR3 loop is CASSSPQGLGGYGYTF. The CDR3 DNA sequence: TGTGCCAGCAGTTCGCCCCAGGGGTTAGGCGGTTATGGCTACACCTTC.

This rearrangement joins TRBV9 to TRBJ1-6; D call uncertain. Trimming cost V 0 bases and J 6 bases, with 7 bases left between them. The CDR3 is made up of 14 amino acids. Per germline, CDR1 SGDLS and CDR2 YYNGEE. This chain's CDR3 is CASSVGSLNSPLHF. The CDR3 DNA follows: TGTGCCAGCAGCGTAGGGAGCCTTAATTCACCCCTCCACTTT.